A selection of T cell receptor beta chains follows, all from one sample in a study of cytomegalovirus exposure and HLA in healthy donors. Assay used: immunoSEQ multiplex PCR; TCRdb lists only in-frame clones, some missing. This table has 250,000 or so clones, under 90% appearing once. Material for sequencing was PBMCs. Receptors originate from a human donor in good health. CDR3s include the opening cysteine and the closing phenylalanine or tryptophan. D genes are given only for firm matches. Only some rows state a clone size, as once, few, many or a class for expanded clones.

>.|TRBJ2-1|TRBV7-2|.
CASSPRDEGHEQFF
TGTGCCAGCAGCCCTAGAGATGAGGGCCACGAGCAGTTCTTC
>TRBD2|TRBJ2-7|TRBV9|.
CASSPAGRAYEQYF
TGTGCCAGCAGCCCAGCGGGGCGGGCCTACGAGCAGTACTTC
>.|TRBJ2-3|TRBV18|.
CASSSLQATDTQYF
TGTGCCAGCTCAAGTCTCCAGGCCACAGATACGCAGTATTTT
>.|TRBJ1-1|TRBV28|.
CASPPPQGLSEAFF
TGTGCCAGCCCGCCCCCGCAGGGGCTATCTGAAGCTTTCTTT
>TRBD2|TRBJ2-7|TRBV6-5|.
CASSYRRGGFQEQYF
TGTGCCAGCAGTTACCGCCGGGGGGGCTTTCAGGAGCAGTACTTC
>.|TRBJ2-1|TRBV7-2|.
CASSLTPGFSYNEQFF
TGTGCCAGCAGCTTAACCCCAGGATTCTCCTACAATGAGCAGTTCTTC
>TRBD2|TRBJ2-7|TRBV27|.
CASREREGWYEQYF
TGTGCCAGCAGGGAGCGGGAGGGTTGGTACGAGCAGTACTTC
>.|TRBJ2-1|TRBV9|.
CASSVGGINYNEQFF
TGTGCCAGCAGCGTAGGCGGGATCAATTACAATGAGCAGTTCTTC
>.|TRBJ1-5|TRBV7-9|.
CASSPGLGSRGNQPQHF
TGTGCCAGCAGCCCCGGCCTAGGATCGAGAGGCAATCAGCCCCAGCATTTT
>TRBD1|TRBJ2-7|TRBV7-6|.
CASSLGQGIHEQYF
TGTGCCAGCAGCTTAGGACAGGGGATCCACGAGCAGTACTTC
>TRBD2|TRBJ2-1|TRBV11-2|once
CASTQAGRAANEQFF
TGTGCCAGCACTCAGGCCGGGAGGGCCGCGAATGAGCAGTTCTTC
>TRBD2|TRBJ2-1|TRBV4-1|.
CASSHPGLAPHEQFF
TGCGCCAGCAGCCATCCGGGACTAGCACCCCATGAGCAGTTCTTC
>TRBD2|TRBJ2-1|TRBV19|.
CASSRGLPSYNEQFF
TGTGCCAGTAGTAGGGGACTACCGTCCTACAATGAGCAGTTCTTC
>.|TRBJ2-3|TRBV6-1|.
CASSGGRYSTDTQYF
TGTGCCAGCAGTGGCGGCAGATACAGCACAGATACGCAGTATTTT
>.|TRBJ2-1|TRBV30|.
CAWSNFQGSPLLF
TGTGCCTGGAGTAACTTCCAGGGGTCGCCCCTCCTCTTC
>.|TRBJ2-7|TRBV5-1|.
CASSPRTAYEQYF
TGCGCCAGCAGTCCCCGGACAGCCTACGAGCAGTACTTC
>TRBD1|TRBJ2-7|TRBV7-9|once
CASSTEDRGPWEQYF
TGTGCCAGCAGCACCGAGGACAGGGGGCCTTGGGAGCAGTACTTC
>.|TRBJ2-7|TRBV27|.
CASSLLGRFLATGEQYF
TGTGCCAGCAGTTTATTGGGGAGGTTCCTAGCTACGGGGGAGCAGTACTTC
>TRBD2|TRBJ2-7|TRBV28|.
CASSFSGTRMYEQYF
TGTGCCAGCAGTTTTAGCGGGACAAGGATGTACGAGCAGTACTTC
>TRBD1|TRBJ2-5|TRBV4-1|.
CASSLVAWTGGQETQYF
TGCGCCAGCAGCCTTGTTGCCTGGACAGGGGGACAAGAGACCCAGTACTTC
>.|TRBJ2-1|TRBV5-1|.
CASSQPGLAPNEQFF
TGCGCCAGCAGCCAGCCGGGACTCGCGCCCAATGAGCAGTTCTTC
>TRBD1|TRBJ2-5|TRBV5-1|.
CASSARDRAMETQYF
TGCGCCAGCAGCGCCCGGGACAGGGCTATGGAGACCCAGTACTTC
>TRBD1|TRBJ1-4|TRBV5-1|.
CASSPQTGTTNEKLFF
TGCGCCAGCAGCCCTCAGACAGGGACCACTAATGAAAAACTGTTTTTT